These 23 T cell receptor beta chains came from one sample sequenced in a study of control samples from healthy donors and cancer patients. Using immunoSEQ multiplex PCR, the repertoire was profiled, and TCRdb retains in-frame clones only, with some absent. Among about 78,000 clones, around nine tenths were seen once, and the ten largest hold 7.6%. Sequencing was performed on blood. All receptors come from a woman aged 55-70 years in good health.

The chain carries TRBV28 and TRBJ1-2, with 9 bases aligning to TRBD1. Trimming removed 5 bases from V and 7 bases from J; junction bases left unmatched: 8. This CDR3 is 14 amino acids long. Germline lookup yields CDR1 MDHEN and CDR2 SYDVKM. The CDR3 loop reads CASSPGTGSFGYTF. The CDR3 DNA follows: TGTGCCAGCAGTCCCGGGACAGGGAGTTTTGGCTACACCTTC.

V gene TRBV5-1 combines with J gene TRBJ1-1; the match to TRBD1 covers 8 bases. This CDR3 region has 14 residues. V shed 3 bases, J shed 1 base, and the junction held 2 bases outside the gene matches. CDR1 and CDR2 from the germline V gene are SGHRS and YFSETQ. The CDR3 DNA reads as TGCGCCAGCAGCTCACAGGGGGGGAACACTGAAGCTTTCTTT. Its translation is CASSSQGGNTEAFF.

To note about this clone: One end of the junction fails to match germline, which may point to a read error. The genes are TRBV12-5 and TRBJ1-1, with D uncertain. From germline, CDR1 is LGHNT and CDR2 FRNRAP. This CDR3 has 15 residues. CDR3 in amino acids: CASGPVYTLKTEAFF. The CDR3 DNA sequence: TGTGCTAGTGGTCCGGTTTATACGCTGAAGACTGAAGCTTTCTTT. Full variable domain (outside the CDR3, taken from reference TRBV12-5 and TRBJ1-1): DARVTQTPRHKVTEMGQEVTMRCQPILGHNTVFWYRQTMMQGLELLAYFRNRAPLDDSGMPKDRFSAEMPDATLATLKIQPSEPRDSAVYFCASGPVYTLKTEAFFGQGTRLTVV.

The chain has TRBV2 and TRBJ1-4; D ambiguous. The CDR3 spans 14 residues. Germline V gives CDR1 SNHLY, CDR2 FYNNEI. Trimming left V 5 bases short and J 6 bases short, with 13 bases between. The CDR3 nucleotides read TGTGCCAGCAGTATGGGCCCAGGAGATGAAAAACTGTTTTTT. It specifies CASSMGPGDEKLFF.

This clone appeared a single time. This chain connects TRBV7-9 to TRBJ2-7; 9 nucleotides line up with TRBD1. The CDR3 totals 15 residues. The germline gives CDR1 SEHNR, CDR2 FQNEAQ (reference sequence). Trimming took 0 bases from V and 6 from J; bases not matched to a gene: 6. In DNA, the CDR3 is TGTGCCAGCAGCTTAGCCGGGACAGGGTACTCCGAGCAGTACTTC. Translating it yields CASSLAGTGYSEQYF.

The chain recombines TRBV7-9 with TRBJ2-7, with 9 nucleotides matching TRBD1. CDR3 length equals 16 residues. In germline, CDR1 is SEHNR, CDR2 FQNEAQ (reference sequence). V was pared by 2 bases and J by 4 bases, with 9 bases of the junction left unmatched. CDR3 coding DNA: TGTGCCAGCAGCTTAATCGGGACAGGGTCGGGGTACGAGCAGTACTTC. This codes for CASSLIGTGSGYEQYF. Variable domain in full (rest from reference TRBV7-9 and TRBJ2-7): DTGVSQNPRHKITKRGQNVTFRCDPISEHNRLYWYRQTLGQGPEFLTYFQNEAQLEKSRLLSDRFSAERPKGSFSTLEIQRTEQGDSAMYLCASSLIGTGSGYEQYFGPGTRLTVT.

The chain joins TRBV4-3 to TRBJ2-7, with 7 bases that match TRBD1. V shed 1 base and J 2 bases; nucleotides not matched to a gene: 2. Per germline, CDR1 LGHNA and CDR2 YSLEER. CDR3 length: 14 residues. The CDR3 region has the DNA TGCGCCAGCAGCCAAGCTCAGGGGGCCTACGAGCAGTACTTC. Translated: CASSQAQGAYEQYF.

This chain links TRBV5-4 with TRBJ2-1; 10 nucleotides match TRBD1. V was clipped by 3 bases and J by 15 bases; unmatched bases: 6. Germline V gives CDR1 SGHNT, CDR2 YYREEE (reference sequence). The CDR3 totals 12 residues. Here the CDR3 reads CASSSGQGPSFF. The DNA of the CDR3 is TGTGCCAGCAGCTCGGGACAGGGGCCCTCGTTCTTC.

The rearrangement links TRBV12-3 or TRBV12-4 to TRBJ1-1, with D possibly matching TRBD1 (6 bases). V lost 2 bases and J 11 bases, leaving 12 bases between the germline ends. The CDR3 covers 12 residues. The CDR3 DNA is TGTGCCAGCAGTTTATGGGGGCGGGGGGCTTTCTTT. This sequence encodes CASSLWGRGAFF.

The V call is TRBV9, the J call TRBJ2-5, with 7 bases lining up with TRBD1. CDR1 and CDR2 (germline): SGDLS, YYNGEE. The CDR3 is 13 amino acids. V shed 3 bases and J 6 bases; nucleotides not matched to a gene: 5. CDR3 nucleotide sequence: TGTGCCAGCAGCGAGGGGGACAGTCAGACCCAGTACTTC. Its translation is CASSEGDSQTQYF. Looking up the rest from reference TRBV9 and TRBJ2-5 gives the full variable domain: DSGVTQTPKHLITATGQRVTLRCSPRSGDLSVYWYQQSLDQGLQFLIQYYNGEERAKGNILERFSAQQFPDLHSELNLSSLELGDSALYFCASSEGDSQTQYFGPGTRLLVL.

The CDR3 nucleotides read TGTGCCAGCAGCTTAGCTCCGACGGACAGGGGGTCCTCTGGGGCCAACGTCCTGACTTTC. Encoded protein: CASSLAPTDRGSSGANVLTF. The J gene is TRBJ2-6, the V gene TRBV7-2; 10 nucleotides align to TRBD1. Germline lookup yields CDR1 SGHTA and CDR2 FQGNSA. J gave up 0 bases and V 0 bases, and 8 bases lay outside the gene matches. This CDR3 spans 20 amino acids.

This clone occurred a few times. The chain combines TRBV7-9 with TRBJ1-5; the D gene is possibly TRBD1 (6 bases). The germline CDR1 and CDR2 sequences are SEHNR and FQNEAQ (reference sequence). V lost 6 bases and J lost 3, with 21 bases in between. The CDR3 spans 17 residues. In DNA form, the CDR3 reads TGTGCCAGCAGTCCACAGGGAAACACTGATTACAATCAGCCCCAGCATTTT. It specifies CASSPQGNTDYNQPQHF.

The chain uses TRBV6-5 and TRBJ1-1; the match to TRBD1 covers 7 bases. There are 12 residues in the CDR3. V dropped 7 bases and J dropped 6; count of bases not matched to a gene: 5. CDR1 and CDR2 (germline): MNHEY, SVGAGI. The CDR3 protein is CASNRGGAEAFF. CDR3 nucleotide sequence: TGTGCCAGCAACAGGGGTGGTGCTGAAGCTTTCTTT.

This clone was detected once. The chain recombines TRBV5-6 with TRBJ1-1, with D hard to call. Germline CDR1 SGHDT, CDR2 YYEEEE. Trimming took 1 base from V and 5 from J, leaving 9 bases between them. The CDR3 is made up of 13 amino acids. The CDR3 nucleotides are TGTGCCAGCAGCTTGCTTCGGTCAACTGAAGCTTTCTTT. It is translated as CASSLLRSTEAFF.

A word on this clone: Relative to the germline gene, one junction end is altered; a read error may explain this. V gene TRBV7-8 combines with J gene TRBJ2-2; a possible D gene is TRBD2 (5 bases). The CDR3 consists of 14 residues. Per the germline V gene, CDR1 is SGHVS and CDR2 is FQNEAQ. The CDR3 bases are TGTGCCAGCAGCTTTACGGGTGGGCACCGGGGAGCTGTTTTT. Translated: CASSFTGGHRGAVF.

The chain is built from TRBV9 and TRBJ1-2; unclear D gene. V lost 0 bases and J 1 base, leaving 1 base between the germline ends. The CDR3 covers 12 residues. The V gene's germline CDR1 is SGDLS and CDR2 YYNGEE. CDR3 protein: CASSVDNYGYTF. CDR3 coding DNA: TGTGCCAGCAGCGTAGATAACTATGGCTACACCTTC.

CDR3 residues: CASSPDGTAQTQYF. Here the CDR3 DNA reads TGCGCCAGCAGCCCGGACGGGACGGCCCAGACCCAGTACTTC. J is TRBJ2-5 and V is TRBV5-1; either TRBD1 or TRBD2 may supply D (5 bases each). Trimming took off 4 bases at V and 6 bases at J, with 16 bases between the two ends. The CDR3 is made up of 14 amino acids. Germline V gene lookup returns CDR1 SGHRS and CDR2 YFSETQ.

The rearrangement links TRBV10-3 to TRBJ1-1, with a weak D call TRBD1 (5 bases). The germline V gene has CDR1 ENHRY and CDR2 SYGVKD. V lost 6 bases, J lost 4 bases, and 15 bases lay in between. The CDR3 covers 14 residues. In DNA, the CDR3 is TGTGCCATCAGGCTGAATCAGGGTAGCACTGAAGCTTTCTTT. Its protein product is CAIRLNQGSTEAFF.

The CDR3 DNA reads TGTGCCAGCAGCCCCACATTGACTAGCGGGAGTGGGACAGATACGCAGTATTTT. Protein product: CASSPTLTSGSGTDTQYF. This chain links TRBV4-2 with TRBJ2-3, with TRBD2 identical over 12 bases. From germline, CDR1 is LGHNA and CDR2 YNFKEQ. The CDR3 totals 18 residues. Losses at the gene ends were 4 bases for V and 3 bases for J; bases not matched to a gene: 11.

This clone has just a few counts. This chain links TRBV3-1 (or the pseudogene TRBV3-2) with TRBJ1-5, with a possible D match to TRBD1 (6 bases). V lost 3 bases and J 6 bases, leaving 12 bases between the germline ends. The germline V gene encodes CDR1 LGHDT and CDR2 YNNKEL (reference sequence). The CDR3 totals 14 residues. In nucleotides, the CDR3 is TGTGCCAGCAGCCAGGGAGGGGGGGCTCAGCCCCAGCATTTT. Protein: CASSQGGGAQPQHF.

The chain links TRBV27 to TRBJ2-5; tentatively, D is TRBD2 (5 bases). CDR3 length: 13 amino acids. The germline gives CDR1 MNHEY, CDR2 SMNVEV (reference sequence). Trimming pared 2 bases from V and 5 bases from J, leaving 9 bases between. CDR3 in DNA: TGTGCCAGCAGTTTACGGGCGGGCGAGACCCAGTACTTC. It is translated as CASSLRAGETQYF.

This clone has a single count. The V and J genes are TRBV6-2 or TRBV6-3 and TRBJ1-1; the match to TRBD1 covers 9 bases. The V gene end was trimmed by 2 bases and the J gene end by 7 bases; junction bases not matched to a gene: 5. Germline V gene sequence: CDR1 MNHEY, CDR2 SVGEGT. The CDR3 is made up of 14 amino acids. The CDR3 region has the DNA TGTGCCAGCAGTTACCCCCCGGGACAGGGTGAAGCTTTCTTT. The encoded protein is CASSYPPGQGEAFF.

V is TRBV11-2 and J is TRBJ2-1; TRBD1 or TRBD2 may be the D gene (5 bases each). Germline CDR1 reads SGHAT; CDR2 reads FQNNGV. With 5 bases removed from V and 5 bases from J, the gap between germline ends came to 10 bases. This CDR3 is 13 amino acids long. CDR3 bases: TGTGCCAGCAGCGAACGGGGCCACAATGAGCAGTTCTTC. Translation: CASSERGHNEQFF.